This TCR beta chain was documented in a study of T cell clonotyping in hematopoietic cell transplantation. TCRdb keeps only in-frame clones here, not all; method: immunoSEQ multiplex PCR. The repertoire consists of some 10,000 clones, with 95% to 97% occurring once and the leading ten covering 2% to 3%. This CDR3 is 14 amino acids long. The germline V gene encodes CDR1 SEHNR and CDR2 FQNEAQ (reference sequence). V shed 5 bases and J 4 bases; nucleotides not matched to a gene: 4. Recipients were bled about 28 days pretransplant and at posttransplant days 30, 100, 180. V and J are TRBV7-9 and TRBJ1-5, with 8 bases lining up with TRBD1. Material: peripheral blood mononuclear cells, obtained 100 days after allogeneic stem cell transplant. This TCR was sampled from a male patient aged 60-69 years who had an allogeneic stem cell transplant from a related donor, so the T cells may come from the graft donor. Some clones in this sample may be carry-over from other donors' samples. The CDR3 reads CASSPTGGNQPQHF. The CDR3 nucleotides are TGTGCCAGCAGCCCCACAGGGGGAAATCAGCCCCAGCATTTT.